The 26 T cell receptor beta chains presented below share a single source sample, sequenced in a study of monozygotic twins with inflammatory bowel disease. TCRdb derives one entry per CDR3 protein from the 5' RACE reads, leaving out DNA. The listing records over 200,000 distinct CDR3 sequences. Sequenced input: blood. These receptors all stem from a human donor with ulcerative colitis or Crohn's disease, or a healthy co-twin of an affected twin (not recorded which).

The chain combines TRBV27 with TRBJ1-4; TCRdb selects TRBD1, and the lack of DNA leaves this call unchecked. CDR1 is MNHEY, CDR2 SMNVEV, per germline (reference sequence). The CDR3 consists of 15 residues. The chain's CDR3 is CASSLRSQGDEKLFF.

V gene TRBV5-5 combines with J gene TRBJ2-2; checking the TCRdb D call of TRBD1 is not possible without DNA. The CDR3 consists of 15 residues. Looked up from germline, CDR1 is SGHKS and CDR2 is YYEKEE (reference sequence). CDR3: CASSPEWGANGELFF.

CDR3 region: CASSQGLTDTQYF. The chain is built from TRBV3-1 and TRBJ2-3. The CDR3 is 13 residues long. Germline V gives CDR1 LGHDT, CDR2 YNNKEL (reference sequence).

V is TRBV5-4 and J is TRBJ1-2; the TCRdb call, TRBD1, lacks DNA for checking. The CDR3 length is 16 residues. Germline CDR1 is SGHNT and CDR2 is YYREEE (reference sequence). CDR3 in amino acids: CASSMPGQIINYGYTF.

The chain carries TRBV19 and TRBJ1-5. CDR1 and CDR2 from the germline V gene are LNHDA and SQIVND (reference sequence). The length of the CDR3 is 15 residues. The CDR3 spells CASSIEGYSNQPQHF.

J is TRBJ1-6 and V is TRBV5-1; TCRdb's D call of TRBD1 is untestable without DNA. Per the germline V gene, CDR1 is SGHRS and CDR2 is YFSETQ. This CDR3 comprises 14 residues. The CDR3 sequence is CASSPYGQDSPLHF. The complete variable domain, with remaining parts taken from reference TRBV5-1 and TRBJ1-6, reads KAGVTQTPRYLIKTRGQQVTLSCSPISGHRSVSWYQQTPGQGLQFLFEYFSETQRNKGNFPGRFSGRQFSNSRSEMNVSTLELGDSALYLCASSPYGQDSPLHFGNGTRLTVT.

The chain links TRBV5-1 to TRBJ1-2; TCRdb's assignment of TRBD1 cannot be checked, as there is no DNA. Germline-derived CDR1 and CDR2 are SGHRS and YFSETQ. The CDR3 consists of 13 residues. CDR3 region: CASSNPDNYGYTF.

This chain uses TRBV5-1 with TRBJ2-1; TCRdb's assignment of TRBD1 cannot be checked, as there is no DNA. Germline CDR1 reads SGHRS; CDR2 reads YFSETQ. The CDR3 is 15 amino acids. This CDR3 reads CASSFGGGSHNEQFF.

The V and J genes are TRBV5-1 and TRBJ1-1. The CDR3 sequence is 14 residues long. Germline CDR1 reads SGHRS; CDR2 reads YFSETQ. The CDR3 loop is CASSLGRLGTEAFF.

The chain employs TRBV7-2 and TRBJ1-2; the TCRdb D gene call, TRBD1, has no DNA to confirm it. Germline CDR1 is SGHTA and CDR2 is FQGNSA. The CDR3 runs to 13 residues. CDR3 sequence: CASSFQQGYGYTF. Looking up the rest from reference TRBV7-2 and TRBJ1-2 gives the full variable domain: GAGVSQSPSNKVTEKGKDVELRCDPISGHTALYWYRQSLGQGLEFLIYFQGNSAPDKSGLPSDRFSAERTGGSVSTLTIQRTQQEDSAVYLCASSFQQGYGYTFGSGTRLTVV.

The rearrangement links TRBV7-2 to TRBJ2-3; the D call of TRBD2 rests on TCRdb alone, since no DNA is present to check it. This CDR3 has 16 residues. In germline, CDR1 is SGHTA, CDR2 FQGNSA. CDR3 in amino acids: CASSPRLRTSTDTQYF.

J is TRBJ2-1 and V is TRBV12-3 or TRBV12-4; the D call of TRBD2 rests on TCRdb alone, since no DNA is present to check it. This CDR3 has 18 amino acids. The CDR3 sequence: CASSFSSGGSTRKHEQFF.

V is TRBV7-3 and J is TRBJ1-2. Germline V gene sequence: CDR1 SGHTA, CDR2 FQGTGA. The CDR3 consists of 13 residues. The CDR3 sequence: CASSSRDSGGYTF.

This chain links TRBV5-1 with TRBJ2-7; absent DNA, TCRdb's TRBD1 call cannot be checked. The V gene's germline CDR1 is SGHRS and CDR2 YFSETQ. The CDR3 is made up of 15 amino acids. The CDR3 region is CASSQAGTEAYEQYF.

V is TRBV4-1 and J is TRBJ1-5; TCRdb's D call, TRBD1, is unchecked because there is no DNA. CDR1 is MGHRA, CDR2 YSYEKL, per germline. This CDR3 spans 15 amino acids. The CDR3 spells CASSQMGGLNQPQHF.

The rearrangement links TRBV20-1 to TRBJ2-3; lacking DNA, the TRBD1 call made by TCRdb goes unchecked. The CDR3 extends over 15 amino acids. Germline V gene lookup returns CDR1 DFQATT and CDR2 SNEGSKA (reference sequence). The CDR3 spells CSATTGQGFLDTQYF.

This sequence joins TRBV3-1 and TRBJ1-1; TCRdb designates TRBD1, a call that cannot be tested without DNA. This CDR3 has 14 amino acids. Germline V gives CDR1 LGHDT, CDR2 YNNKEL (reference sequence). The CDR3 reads CASCQGQGGSEAFF.

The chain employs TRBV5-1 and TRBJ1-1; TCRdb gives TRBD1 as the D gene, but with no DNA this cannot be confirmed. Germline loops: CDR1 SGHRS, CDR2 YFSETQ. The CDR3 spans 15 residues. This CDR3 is CASSFSGGGGTEAFF.

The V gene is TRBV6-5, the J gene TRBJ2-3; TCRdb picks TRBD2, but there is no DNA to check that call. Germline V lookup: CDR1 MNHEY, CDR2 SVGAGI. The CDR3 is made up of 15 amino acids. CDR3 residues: CASSYSGGAVDTQYF.

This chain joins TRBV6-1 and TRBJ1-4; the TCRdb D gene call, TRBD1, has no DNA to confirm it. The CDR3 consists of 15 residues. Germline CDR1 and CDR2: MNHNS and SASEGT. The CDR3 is CASSQPRDRGGKLFF.

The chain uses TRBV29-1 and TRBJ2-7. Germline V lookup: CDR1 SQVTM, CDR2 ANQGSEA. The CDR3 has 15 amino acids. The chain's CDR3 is CSVALFLQGPYEQYF.

This chain's CDR3 is CASSLGRRGEQFF. The chain carries TRBV5-1 and TRBJ2-1; without DNA, the TCRdb call of TRBD2 cannot be checked. CDR3 size: 13 residues. The V gene's germline CDR1 is SGHRS and CDR2 YFSETQ.

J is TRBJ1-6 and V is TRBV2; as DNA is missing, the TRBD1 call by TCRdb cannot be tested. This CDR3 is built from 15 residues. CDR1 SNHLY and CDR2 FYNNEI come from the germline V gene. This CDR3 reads CASSETLAGDSPLHF.

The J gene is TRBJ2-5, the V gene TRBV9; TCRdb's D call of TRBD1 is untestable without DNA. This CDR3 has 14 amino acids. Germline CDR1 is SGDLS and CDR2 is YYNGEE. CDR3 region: CASSVAPGEKTQYF.

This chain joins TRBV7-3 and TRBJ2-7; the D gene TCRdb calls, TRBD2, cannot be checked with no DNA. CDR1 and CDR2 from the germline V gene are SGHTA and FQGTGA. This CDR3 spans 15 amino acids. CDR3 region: CASSWASGGAYEQYF.

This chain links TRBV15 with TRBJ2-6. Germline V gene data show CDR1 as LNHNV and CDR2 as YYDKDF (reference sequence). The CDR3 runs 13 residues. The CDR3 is CATSPSGANVLTF.